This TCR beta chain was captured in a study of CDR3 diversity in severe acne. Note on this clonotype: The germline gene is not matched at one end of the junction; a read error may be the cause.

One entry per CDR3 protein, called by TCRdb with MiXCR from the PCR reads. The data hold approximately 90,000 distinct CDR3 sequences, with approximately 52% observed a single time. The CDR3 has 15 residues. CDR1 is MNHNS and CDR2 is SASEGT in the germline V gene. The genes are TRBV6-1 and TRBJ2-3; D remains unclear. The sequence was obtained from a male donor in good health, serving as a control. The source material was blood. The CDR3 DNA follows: TGCGCCAGCAGTGATCGCGAGCTGAGCACAGATACGCAGTATTTT. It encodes CASSDRELSTDTQYF.